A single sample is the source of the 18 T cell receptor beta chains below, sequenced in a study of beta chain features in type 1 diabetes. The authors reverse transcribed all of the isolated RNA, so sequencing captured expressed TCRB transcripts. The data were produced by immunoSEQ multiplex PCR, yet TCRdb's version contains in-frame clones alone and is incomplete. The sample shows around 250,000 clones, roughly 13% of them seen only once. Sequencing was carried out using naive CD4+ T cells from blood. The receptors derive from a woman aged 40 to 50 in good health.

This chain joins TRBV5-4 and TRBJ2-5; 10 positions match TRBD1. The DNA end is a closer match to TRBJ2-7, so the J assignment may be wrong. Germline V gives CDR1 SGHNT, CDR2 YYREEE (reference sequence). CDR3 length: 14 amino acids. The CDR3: CASSSQTGGSEQYF. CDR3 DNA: TGTGCCAGCAGCTCGCAGACAGGGGGCTCCGAGCAGTACTTC.

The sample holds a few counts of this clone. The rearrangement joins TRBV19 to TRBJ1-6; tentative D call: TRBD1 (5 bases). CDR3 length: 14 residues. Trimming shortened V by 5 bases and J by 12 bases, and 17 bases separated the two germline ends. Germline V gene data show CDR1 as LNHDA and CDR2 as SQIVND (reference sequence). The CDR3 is CASSVVRVQIPLHF. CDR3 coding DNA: TGTGCCAGTAGTGTGGTCAGGGTCCAAATACCCCTCCACTTT.

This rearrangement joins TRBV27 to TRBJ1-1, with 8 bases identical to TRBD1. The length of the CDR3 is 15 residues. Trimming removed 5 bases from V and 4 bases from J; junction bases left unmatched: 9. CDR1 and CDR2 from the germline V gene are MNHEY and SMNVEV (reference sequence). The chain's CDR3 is CASSPNRGVGTEAFF. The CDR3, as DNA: TGTGCCAGCAGTCCCAACAGGGGGGTGGGCACTGAAGCTTTCTTT.

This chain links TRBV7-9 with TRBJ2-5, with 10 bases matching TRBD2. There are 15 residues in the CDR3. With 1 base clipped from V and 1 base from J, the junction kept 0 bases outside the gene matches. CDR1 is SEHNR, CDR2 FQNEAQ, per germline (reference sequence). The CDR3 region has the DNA TGTGCCAGCAGCTTAGGGACTAGCGGCCAAGAGACCCAGTACTTC. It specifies CASSLGTSGQETQYF.

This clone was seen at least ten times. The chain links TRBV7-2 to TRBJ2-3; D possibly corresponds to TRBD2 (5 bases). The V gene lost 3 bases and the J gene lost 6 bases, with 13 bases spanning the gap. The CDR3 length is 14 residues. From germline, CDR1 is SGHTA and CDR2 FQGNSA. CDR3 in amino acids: CASSFQRARDTQYF. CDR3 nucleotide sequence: TGTGCCAGCAGCTTTCAGAGGGCGAGGGATACGCAGTATTTT.

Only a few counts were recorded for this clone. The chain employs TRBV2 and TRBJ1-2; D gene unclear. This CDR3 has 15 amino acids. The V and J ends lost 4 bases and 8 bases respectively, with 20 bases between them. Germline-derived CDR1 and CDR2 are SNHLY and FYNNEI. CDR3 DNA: TGTGCCAGCAGTGCCTTGACAACCTCCTCGGGAGGCTACACCTTC. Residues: CASSALTTSSGGYTF.

CDR3 sequence (DNA): TGTGCCAGTAGTATAAAACTAGCGACCTACAATGAGCAGTTCTTC. Amino acids: CASSIKLATYNEQFF. V and J are TRBV19 and TRBJ2-1; TRBD2 aligns across 7 bases. Germline V lookup: CDR1 LNHDA, CDR2 SQIVND (reference sequence). V lost 2 bases and J lost 2; bases outside the gene matches: 3. The CDR3 contains 15 residues.

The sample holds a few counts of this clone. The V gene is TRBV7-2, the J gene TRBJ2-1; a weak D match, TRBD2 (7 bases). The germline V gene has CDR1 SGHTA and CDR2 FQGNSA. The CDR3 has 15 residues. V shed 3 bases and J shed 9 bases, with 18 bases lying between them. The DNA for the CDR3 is TGTGCCAGCAGCTTTATAGGTGGGGGGGCCAGTGAGCAGTTCTTC. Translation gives CASSFIGGGASEQFF.

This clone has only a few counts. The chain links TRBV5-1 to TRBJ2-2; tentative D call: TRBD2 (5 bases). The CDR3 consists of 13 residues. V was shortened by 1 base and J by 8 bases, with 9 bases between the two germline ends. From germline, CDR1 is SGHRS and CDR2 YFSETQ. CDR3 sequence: CASSLKGAGELFF. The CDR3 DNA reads TGCGCCAGCAGCTTGAAGGGAGCGGGGGAGCTGTTTTTT.

The CDR3 loop is CASSLLAGGRDTQYF. The CDR3 DNA follows: TGCGCCAGCAGCTTGTTGGCAGGGGGACGGGATACGCAGTATTTT. The genes are TRBV5-1 and TRBJ2-3; 7 bases are a match to TRBD1. Losses at the gene ends were 1 base for V and 6 bases for J; bases not matched to a gene: 8. The germline gives CDR1 SGHRS, CDR2 YFSETQ. The CDR3 consists of 15 residues.

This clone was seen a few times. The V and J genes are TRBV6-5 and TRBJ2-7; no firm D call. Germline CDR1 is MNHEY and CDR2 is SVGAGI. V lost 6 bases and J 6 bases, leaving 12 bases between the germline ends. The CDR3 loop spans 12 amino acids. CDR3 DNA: TGTGCCAGCAGCCTCCCCGGTCTCGAGCAGTACTTC. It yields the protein CASSLPGLEQYF.

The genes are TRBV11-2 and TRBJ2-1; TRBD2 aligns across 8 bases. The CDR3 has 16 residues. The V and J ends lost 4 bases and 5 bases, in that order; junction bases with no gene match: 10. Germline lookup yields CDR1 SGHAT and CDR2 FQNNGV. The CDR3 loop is CASSSRGGWVNNEQFF. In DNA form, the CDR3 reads TGTGCCAGCAGCTCCCGGGGGGGCTGGGTGAACAATGAGCAGTTCTTC.

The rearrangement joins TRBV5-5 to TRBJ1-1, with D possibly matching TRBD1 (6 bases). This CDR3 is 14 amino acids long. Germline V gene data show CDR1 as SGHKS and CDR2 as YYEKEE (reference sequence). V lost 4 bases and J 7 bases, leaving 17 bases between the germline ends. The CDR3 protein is CASSPGQISDEAFF. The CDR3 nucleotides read TGTGCCAGCAGCCCGGGACAAATTTCTGATGAAGCTTTCTTT.

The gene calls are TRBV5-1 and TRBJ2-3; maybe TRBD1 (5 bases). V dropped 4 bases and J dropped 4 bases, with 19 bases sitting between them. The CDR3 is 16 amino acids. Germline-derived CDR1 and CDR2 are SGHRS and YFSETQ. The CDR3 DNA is TGCGCCAGCAGCCGAAGGACAATAAGTGGCCCAGATACGCAGTATTTT. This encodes CASSRRTISGPDTQYF.

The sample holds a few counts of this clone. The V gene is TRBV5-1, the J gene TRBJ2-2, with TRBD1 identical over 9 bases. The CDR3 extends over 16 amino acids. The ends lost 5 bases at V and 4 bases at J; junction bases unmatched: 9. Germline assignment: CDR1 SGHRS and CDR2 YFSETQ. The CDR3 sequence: CASSRQGQGFTGELFF. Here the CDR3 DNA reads TGCGCCAGCAGTCGGCAGGGACAGGGATTCACCGGGGAGCTGTTTTTT.

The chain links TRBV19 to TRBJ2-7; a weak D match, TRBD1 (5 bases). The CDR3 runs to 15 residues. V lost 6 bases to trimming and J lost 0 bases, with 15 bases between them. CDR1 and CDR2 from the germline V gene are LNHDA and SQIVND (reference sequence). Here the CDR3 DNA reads TGTGCCAGTAGAATGGGGCAGGGCGGCTCCTACGAGCAGTACTTC. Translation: CASRMGQGGSYEQYF. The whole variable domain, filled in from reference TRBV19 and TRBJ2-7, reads DGGITQSPKYLFRKEGQNVTLSCEQNLNHDAMYWYRQDPGQGLRLIYYSQIVNDFQKGDIAEGYSVSREKKESFPLTVTSAQKNPTAFYLCASRMGQGGSYEQYFGPGTRLTVT.

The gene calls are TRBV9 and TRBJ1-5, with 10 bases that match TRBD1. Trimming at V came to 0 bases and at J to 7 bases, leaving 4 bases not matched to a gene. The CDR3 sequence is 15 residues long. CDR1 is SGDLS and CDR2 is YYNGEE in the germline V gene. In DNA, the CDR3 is TGTGCCAGCAGCGTAGAGGGACAGGGGATGCAGCCCCAGCATTTT. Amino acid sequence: CASSVEGQGMQPQHF.

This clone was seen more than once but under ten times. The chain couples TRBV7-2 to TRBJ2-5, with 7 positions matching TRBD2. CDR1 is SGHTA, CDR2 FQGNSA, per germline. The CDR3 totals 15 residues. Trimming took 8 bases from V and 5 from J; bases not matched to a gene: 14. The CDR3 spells CASHLGTGLRETQYF. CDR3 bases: TGTGCCAGCCACTTAGGTACGGGACTACGGGAGACCCAGTACTTC.